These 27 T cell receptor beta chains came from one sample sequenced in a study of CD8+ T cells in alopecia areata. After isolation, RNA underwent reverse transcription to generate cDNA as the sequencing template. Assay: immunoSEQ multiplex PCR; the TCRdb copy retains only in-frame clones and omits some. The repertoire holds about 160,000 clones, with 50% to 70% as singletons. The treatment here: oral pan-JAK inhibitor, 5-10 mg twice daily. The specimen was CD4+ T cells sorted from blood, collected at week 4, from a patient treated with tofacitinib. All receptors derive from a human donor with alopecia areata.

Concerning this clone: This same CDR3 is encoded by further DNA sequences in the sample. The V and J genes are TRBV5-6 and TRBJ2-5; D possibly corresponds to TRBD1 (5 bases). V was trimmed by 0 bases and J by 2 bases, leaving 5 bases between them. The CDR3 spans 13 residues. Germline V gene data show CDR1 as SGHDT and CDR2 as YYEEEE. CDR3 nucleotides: TGTGCCAGCAGCTTGGGACAGCAAGAGACCCAGTACTTC. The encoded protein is CASSLGQQETQYF.

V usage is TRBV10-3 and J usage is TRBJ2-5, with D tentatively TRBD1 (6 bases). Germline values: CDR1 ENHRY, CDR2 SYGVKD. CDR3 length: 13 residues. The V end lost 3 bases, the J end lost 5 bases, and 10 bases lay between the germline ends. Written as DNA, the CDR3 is TGTGCCATCAGTGACAGGGGCCGGGAGACCCAGTACTTC. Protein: CAISDRGRETQYF.

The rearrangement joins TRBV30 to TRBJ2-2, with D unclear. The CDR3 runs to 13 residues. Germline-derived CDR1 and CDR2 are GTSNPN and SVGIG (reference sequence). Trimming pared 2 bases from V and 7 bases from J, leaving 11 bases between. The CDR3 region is CAWSIRRDGELFF. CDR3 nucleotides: TGTGCCTGGAGTATCAGGAGAGACGGGGAGCTGTTTTTT. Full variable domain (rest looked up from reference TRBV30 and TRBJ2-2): SQTIHQWPATLVQPVGSPLSLECTVEGTSNPNLYWYRQAAGRGLQLLFYSVGIGQISSEVPQNLSASRPQDRQFILSSKKLLLSDSGFYLCAWSIRRDGELFFGEGSRLTVL.

CDR3: CSVGDSNEKLFF. The CDR3 nucleotides read TGCAGCGTCGGGGACAGTAATGAAAAACTGTTTTTT. This chain links TRBV29-1 with TRBJ1-4; 7 bases are shared with TRBD1. Germline V CDR1 and CDR2: SQVTM, ANQGSEA. The CDR3 runs 12 residues. Unmatched junction bases numbered 2, after V lost 6 bases and J lost 4 bases.

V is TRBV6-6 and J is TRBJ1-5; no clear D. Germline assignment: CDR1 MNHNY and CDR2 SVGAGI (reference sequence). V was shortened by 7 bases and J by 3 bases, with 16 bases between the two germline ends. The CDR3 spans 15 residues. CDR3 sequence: CASTPNRAANQPQHF. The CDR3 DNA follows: TGTGCCAGCACTCCCAACCGGGCTGCCAATCAGCCCCAGCATTTT.

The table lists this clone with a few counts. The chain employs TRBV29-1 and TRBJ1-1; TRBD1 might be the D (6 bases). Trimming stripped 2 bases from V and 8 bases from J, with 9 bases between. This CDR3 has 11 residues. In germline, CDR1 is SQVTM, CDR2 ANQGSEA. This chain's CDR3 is CSVEMGQEAFF. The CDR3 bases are TGCAGCGTTGAAATGGGACAAGAAGCTTTCTTT.

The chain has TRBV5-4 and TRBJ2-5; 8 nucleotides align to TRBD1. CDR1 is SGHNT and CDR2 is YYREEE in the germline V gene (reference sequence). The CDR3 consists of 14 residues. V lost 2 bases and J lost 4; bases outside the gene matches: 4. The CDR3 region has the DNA TGTGCCAGCAGCTTCAGGACAGGGTTAGAGACCCAGTACTTC. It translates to CASSFRTGLETQYF.

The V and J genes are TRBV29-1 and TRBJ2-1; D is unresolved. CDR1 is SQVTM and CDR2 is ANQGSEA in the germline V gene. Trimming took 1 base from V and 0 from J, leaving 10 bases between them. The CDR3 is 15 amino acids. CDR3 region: CSVEGDIDSYNEQFF. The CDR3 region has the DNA TGCAGCGTTGAAGGTGACATCGACTCCTACAATGAGCAGTTCTTC.

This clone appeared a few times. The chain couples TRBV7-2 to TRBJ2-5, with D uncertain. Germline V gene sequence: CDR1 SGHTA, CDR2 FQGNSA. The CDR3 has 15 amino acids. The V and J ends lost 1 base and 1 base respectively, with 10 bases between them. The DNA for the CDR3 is TGTGCCAGCAGCTTAGGTAGCAGCGCCCAAGAGACCCAGTACTTC. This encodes CASSLGSSAQETQYF.

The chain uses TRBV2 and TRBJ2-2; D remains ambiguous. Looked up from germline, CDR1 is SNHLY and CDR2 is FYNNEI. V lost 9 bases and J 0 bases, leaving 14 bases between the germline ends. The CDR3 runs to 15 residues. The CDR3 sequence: CASRTRHPNTGELFF. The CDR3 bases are TGTGCCAGTAGGACGAGACACCCGAACACCGGGGAGCTGTTTTTT.

In DNA, the CDR3 is TGTGCCAGCAGCCCAGATGAGGGCTATGGCTACACCTTC. The encoded protein is CASSPDEGYGYTF. The V call is TRBV4-2, the J call TRBJ1-2, with D hard to call. V was pared by 4 bases and J by 4 bases, with 10 bases between. CDR1 is LGHNA and CDR2 is YNFKEQ in the germline V gene. CDR3 length equals 13 residues.

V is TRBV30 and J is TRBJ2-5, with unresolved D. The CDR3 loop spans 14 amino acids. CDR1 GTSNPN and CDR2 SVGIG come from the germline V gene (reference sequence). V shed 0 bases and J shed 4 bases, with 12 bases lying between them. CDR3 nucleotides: TGTGCCTGGAGTGTACATGGATTCGGAGAGACCCAGTACTTC. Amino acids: CAWSVHGFGETQYF.

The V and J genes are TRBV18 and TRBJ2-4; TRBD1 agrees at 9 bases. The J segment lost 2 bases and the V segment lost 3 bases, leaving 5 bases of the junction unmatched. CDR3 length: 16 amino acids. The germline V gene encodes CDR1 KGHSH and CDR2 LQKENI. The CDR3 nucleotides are TGTGCCAGCTCACCGGGGACAGGGTTATCCAAAAACATTCAGTACTTC. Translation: CASSPGTGLSKNIQYF.

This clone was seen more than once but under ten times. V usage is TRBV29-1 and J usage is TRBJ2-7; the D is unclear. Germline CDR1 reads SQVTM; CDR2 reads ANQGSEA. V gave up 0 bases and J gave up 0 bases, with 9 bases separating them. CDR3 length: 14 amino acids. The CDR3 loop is CSVEDQDNSYEQYF. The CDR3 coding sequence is TGCAGCGTTGAAGATCAAGATAACTCCTACGAGCAGTACTTC.

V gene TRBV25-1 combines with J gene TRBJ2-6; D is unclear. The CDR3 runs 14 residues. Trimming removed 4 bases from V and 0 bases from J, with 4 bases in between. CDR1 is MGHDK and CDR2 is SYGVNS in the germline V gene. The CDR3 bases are TGTGCCAGCAGTGGACACTCTGGGGCCAACGTCCTGACTTTC. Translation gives CASSGHSGANVLTF.

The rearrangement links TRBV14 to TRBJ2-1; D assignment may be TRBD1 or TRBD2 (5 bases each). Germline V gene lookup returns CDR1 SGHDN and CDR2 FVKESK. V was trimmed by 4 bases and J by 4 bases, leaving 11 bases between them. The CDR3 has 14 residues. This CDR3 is CASSRDHPYNEQFF. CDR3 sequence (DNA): TGTGCCAGCAGCCGGGACCACCCTTACAATGAGCAGTTCTTC.

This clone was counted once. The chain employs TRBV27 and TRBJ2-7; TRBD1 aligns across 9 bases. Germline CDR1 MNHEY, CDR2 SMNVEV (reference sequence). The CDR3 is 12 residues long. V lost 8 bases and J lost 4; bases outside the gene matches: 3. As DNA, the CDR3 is TGTGCCAGCGGGACAGGGCGGTACGAGCAGTACTTC. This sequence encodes CASGTGRYEQYF.

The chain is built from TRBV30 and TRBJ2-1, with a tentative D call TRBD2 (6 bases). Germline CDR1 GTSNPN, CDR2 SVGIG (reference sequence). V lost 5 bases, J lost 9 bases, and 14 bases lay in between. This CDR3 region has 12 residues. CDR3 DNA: TGTGCCTGGTCCGCGAGGCGGGGTGAGCAGTTCTTC. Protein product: CAWSARRGEQFF.

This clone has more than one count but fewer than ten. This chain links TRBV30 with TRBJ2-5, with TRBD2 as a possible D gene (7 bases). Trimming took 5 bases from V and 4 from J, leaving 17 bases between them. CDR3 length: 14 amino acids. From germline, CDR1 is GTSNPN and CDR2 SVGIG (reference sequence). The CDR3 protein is CAWETGRDGETQYF. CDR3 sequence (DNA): TGTGCCTGGGAAACAGGGAGGGATGGAGAGACCCAGTACTTC.

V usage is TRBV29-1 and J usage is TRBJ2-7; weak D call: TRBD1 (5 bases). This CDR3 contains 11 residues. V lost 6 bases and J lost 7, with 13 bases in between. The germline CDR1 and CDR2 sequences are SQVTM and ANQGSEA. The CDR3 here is CSVQQGWEQYF. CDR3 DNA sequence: TGCAGCGTCCAGCAGGGTTGGGAGCAGTACTTC.

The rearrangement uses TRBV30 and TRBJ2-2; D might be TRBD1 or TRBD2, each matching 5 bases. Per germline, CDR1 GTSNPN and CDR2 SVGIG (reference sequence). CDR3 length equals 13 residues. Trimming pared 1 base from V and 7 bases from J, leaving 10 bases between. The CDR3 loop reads CAWSGGDDGELFF. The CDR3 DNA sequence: TGTGCCTGGAGTGGAGGGGATGACGGGGAGCTGTTTTTT.

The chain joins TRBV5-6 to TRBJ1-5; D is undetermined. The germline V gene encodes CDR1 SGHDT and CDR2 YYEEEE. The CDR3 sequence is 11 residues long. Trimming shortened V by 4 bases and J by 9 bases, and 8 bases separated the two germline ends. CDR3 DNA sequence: TGTGCCAGCAGCCCGCCAAGGCCCCAGCATTTT. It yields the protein CASSPPRPQHF.

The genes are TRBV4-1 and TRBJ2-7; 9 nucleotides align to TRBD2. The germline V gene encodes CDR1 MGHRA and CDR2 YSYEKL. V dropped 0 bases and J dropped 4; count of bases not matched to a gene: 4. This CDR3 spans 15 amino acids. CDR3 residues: CASSQEGTSLYEQYF. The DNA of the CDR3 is TGCGCCAGCAGCCAAGAGGGGACTAGCCTATACGAGCAGTACTTC.

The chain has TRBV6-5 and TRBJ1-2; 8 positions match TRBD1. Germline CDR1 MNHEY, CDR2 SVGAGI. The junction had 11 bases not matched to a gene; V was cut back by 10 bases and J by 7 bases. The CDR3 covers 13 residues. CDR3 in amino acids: CAIAQGAIGGYTF. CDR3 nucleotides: TGTGCCATCGCCCAGGGGGCAATCGGTGGCTACACCTTC.

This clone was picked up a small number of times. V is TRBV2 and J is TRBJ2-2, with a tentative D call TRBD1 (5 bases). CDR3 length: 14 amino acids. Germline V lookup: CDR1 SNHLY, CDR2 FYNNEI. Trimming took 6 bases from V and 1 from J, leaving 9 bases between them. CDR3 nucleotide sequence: TGTGCCAGCAGCAGAGACAGGAACACCGGGGAGCTGTTTTTT. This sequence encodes CASSRDRNTGELFF.

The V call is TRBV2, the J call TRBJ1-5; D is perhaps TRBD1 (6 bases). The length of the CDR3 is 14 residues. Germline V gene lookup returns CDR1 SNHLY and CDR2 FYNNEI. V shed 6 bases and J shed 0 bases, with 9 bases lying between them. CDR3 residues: CASRDSHSNQPQHF. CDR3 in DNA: TGTGCCAGCAGGGACAGCCATAGCAATCAGCCCCAGCATTTT.

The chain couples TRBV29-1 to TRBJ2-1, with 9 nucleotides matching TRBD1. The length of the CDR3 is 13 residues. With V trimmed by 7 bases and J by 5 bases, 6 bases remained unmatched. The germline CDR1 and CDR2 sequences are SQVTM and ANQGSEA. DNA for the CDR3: TGCAGCGACAGGACAGGGGCACACAATGAGCAGTTCTTC. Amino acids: CSDRTGAHNEQFF.